The 15 T cell receptor beta chains presented below share a single source sample, sequenced in a study of blood T cell repertoires in COVID-19. The table came from immunoSEQ multiplex PCR; TCRdb's copy has only in-frame clones and leaves some out. The data contain roughly 300,000 clones, roughly 79% of them singletons. The material sequenced was peripheral blood. These TCRs come from a woman aged 55-69 years with active or convalescent COVID-19.

The chain has TRBV7-2 and TRBJ1-3; 8 nucleotides match TRBD1. Germline CDR1 reads SGHTA; CDR2 reads FQGNSA. The CDR3 consists of 16 residues. J gave up 5 bases and V 4 bases, and 10 bases lay outside the gene matches. The CDR3 DNA reads TGTGCCAGCAGCTCATATCCGAGACAGGGGCGAAACACCATATATTTT. Translation: CASSSYPRQGRNTIYF.

CDR3 residues: CSVAGQTNTEAFF. The CDR3, as DNA: TGCAGCGTCGCTGGACAGACGAACACTGAAGCTTTCTTT. The chain carries TRBV29-1 and TRBJ1-1; perhaps TRBD1 as D (6 bases). Trimming left V 6 bases short and J 1 base short, with 12 bases between. The V gene's germline CDR1 is SQVTM and CDR2 ANQGSEA. The CDR3 has 13 residues.

The CDR3 region has the DNA TGTGCCACCAGTGGGGGGACAGGGTTGTCCGGGGAGCTGTTTTTT. This gives the protein CATSGGTGLSGELFF. This chain joins TRBV24-1 and TRBJ2-2, with 9 positions matching TRBD1. Looked up from germline, CDR1 is KGHDR and CDR2 is SFDVKD. V lost 5 bases to trimming and J lost 6 bases; unmatched junction nucleotides: 6. The CDR3 runs to 15 residues.

The V and J genes are TRBV11-3 and TRBJ1-6; D is unresolved. The CDR3 length is 14 residues. V lost 2 bases and J lost 5, with 7 bases in between. In germline, CDR1 is SGHNT, CDR2 YENEEA. The CDR3 spells CASSLRQNNSPLHF. The DNA of the CDR3 is TGTGCCAGCAGCTTACGCCAGAATAATTCACCCCTCCACTTT.

This chain connects TRBV29-1 to TRBJ2-5; possibly TRBD2 for D (5 bases). V was pared by 6 bases and J by 1 base, with 15 bases between. This CDR3 region has 14 residues. CDR1 is SQVTM and CDR2 is ANQGSEA in the germline V gene. The CDR3 here is CSVTPTIRQETQYF. CDR3 nucleotide sequence: TGCAGCGTAACCCCGACTATCCGCCAAGAGACCCAGTACTTC.

This clone was seen only a few times. V is TRBV6-6 and J is TRBJ2-2, with a possible D match to TRBD1 (6 bases). This CDR3 has 15 amino acids. V was trimmed by 6 bases and J by 0 bases, leaving 11 bases between them. Germline lookup yields CDR1 MNHNY and CDR2 SVGAGI (reference sequence). The CDR3 reads CASSPGTTNTGELFF. The DNA of the CDR3 is TGTGCCAGCAGCCCCGGGACAACGAACACCGGGGAGCTGTTTTTT.

This chain links TRBV27 with TRBJ1-2, with TRBD1 identical over 10 bases. The germline V gene has CDR1 MNHEY and CDR2 SMNVEV (reference sequence). This CDR3 region has 15 residues. Losses at the gene ends were 6 bases for V and 2 bases for J; bases not matched to a gene: 6. The DNA for the CDR3 is TGTGCCAGCAGCCAATCGACAGGGGGCAACTATGGCTACACCTTC. Its protein is CASSQSTGGNYGYTF.

The chain couples TRBV7-8 to TRBJ2-1; tentative D call: TRBD1 (5 bases). V was cut by 4 bases and J by 5 bases, with 15 bases left in between. Germline V gene sequence: CDR1 SGHVS, CDR2 FQNEAQ. The CDR3 contains 15 residues. This CDR3 is CASSSGRASDNEQFF. The CDR3 DNA is TGTGCCAGCAGCTCTGGCAGGGCGTCGGACAATGAGCAGTTCTTC.

The gene calls are TRBV24-1 and TRBJ2-5, with 7 bases fitting TRBD1. Germline assignment: CDR1 KGHDR and CDR2 SFDVKD. The J segment lost 3 bases and the V segment lost 0 bases, leaving 0 bases of the junction unmatched. This CDR3 contains 14 residues. CDR3 sequence: CATSDLTGEETQYF. CDR3 in DNA: TGTGCCACCAGTGATTTGACAGGGGAAGAGACCCAGTACTTC.

The chain couples TRBV6-5 to TRBJ2-3; D unresolved. The CDR3 loop spans 14 amino acids. The V end lost 0 bases, the J end lost 4 bases, and 8 bases lay between the germline ends. In germline, CDR1 is MNHEY, CDR2 SVGAGI. In DNA, the CDR3 is TGTGCCAGCAGTTACTCCAATACACCAGATACGCAGTATTTT. It translates to CASSYSNTPDTQYF.

This clone came up a few times. V gene TRBV27 combines with J gene TRBJ2-7; 7 bases map to TRBD1. From germline, CDR1 is MNHEY and CDR2 SMNVEV (reference sequence). This CDR3 is 14 amino acids long. V shed 6 bases, J shed 2 bases, and the junction held 7 bases outside the gene matches. CDR3 sequence: CASSLQGLAYEQYF. The CDR3 DNA follows: TGTGCCAGCAGCTTACAGGGGTTGGCCTACGAGCAGTACTTC.

The V call is TRBV18, the J call TRBJ1-1; TRBD1 agrees at 11 bases. The CDR3 is made up of 15 amino acids. In germline, CDR1 is KGHSH, CDR2 LQKENI. The J segment lost 1 base and the V segment lost 4 bases, leaving 2 bases of the junction unmatched. The CDR3 loop is CASSQGTGGNTEAFF. CDR3 nucleotides: TGTGCCAGCTCACAGGGGACAGGGGGGAACACTGAAGCTTTCTTT.

This clone was detected once. This chain joins TRBV2 and TRBJ2-7; a weak D match, TRBD2 (6 bases). The CDR3 extends over 16 amino acids. Trimming removed 0 bases from V and 2 bases from J, with 14 bases in between. The germline gives CDR1 SNHLY, CDR2 FYNNEI. CDR3 protein: CASSEAPAGLPYEQYF. CDR3 sequence (DNA): TGTGCCAGCAGTGAAGCCCCAGCGGGCCTACCCTACGAGCAGTACTTC.

V is TRBV9 and J is TRBJ2-1; the match to TRBD2 covers 10 bases. Trimming removed 3 bases from V and 0 bases from J; junction bases left unmatched: 3. Per the germline V gene, CDR1 is SGDLS and CDR2 is YYNGEE. The CDR3 length is 16 residues. The CDR3 coding sequence is TGTGCCAGCAGCGCCGCTAGCGGGAGCTCCTACAATGAGCAGTTCTTC. Protein product: CASSAASGSSYNEQFF.

Notes on this clone: The sample holds other DNA sequences that translate to the same CDR3. V usage is TRBV2 and J usage is TRBJ1-2; D call uncertain. Germline V gene data show CDR1 as SNHLY and CDR2 as FYNNEI. The length of the CDR3 is 13 residues. V lost 4 bases and J 4 bases, leaving 10 bases between the germline ends. The CDR3 loop reads CASSVGGSYGYTF. CDR3 nucleotide sequence: TGTGCCAGCAGTGTAGGAGGCTCCTATGGCTACACCTTC.